Described below is a single T cell receptor beta chain sequence and its context. The CDR3 has 17 residues. Germline-derived CDR1 and CDR2 are KGHSH and LQKENI. Losses at the gene ends were 4 bases for V and 0 bases for J; bases not matched to a gene: 8. This sample stems from a study of blood T cell repertoires in COVID-19. Original processing methods: For nucleated cells, counts were estimated from reference gene primer amplification. The table came from immunoSEQ multiplex PCR; TCRdb's copy has only in-frame clones and leaves some out. That table supplies the V and J calls and clone size; D and trimming were determined from the DNA. The table has over 350,000 clones, roughly 88% seen once; the top ten hold approximately 1.4%.

The chain carries TRBV18 and TRBJ1-2; 10 bases align to TRBD1. Sequenced sample: peripheral blood. The sequence was obtained from a young woman with active or convalescent COVID-19. The CDR3 is CASSRWDRGAPNYGYTF. The CDR3 nucleotides are TGTGCCAGCTCACGGTGGGACAGGGGCGCCCCTAACTATGGCTACACCTTC.